One sample yielded the 18 T cell receptor beta chains listed below, sequenced in a study of blood T cell repertoires in COVID-19. Sequencing used immunoSEQ multiplex PCR; TCRdb keeps in-frame clones, though not all of them. This sample yields about 200,000 clones, of which around nine tenths are seen a single time; approximately 6.2% belongs to the top ten. Sequenced material: peripheral blood. These receptor sequences come from a man between 60 and 70 years old who had recovered from COVID-19.

The V gene is TRBV7-6, the J gene TRBJ2-7; D is undetermined. This CDR3 comprises 12 residues. V lost 5 bases to trimming and J lost 0 bases, with 5 bases between them. The V gene's germline CDR1 is SGHVS and CDR2 FNYEAQ. The CDR3 spells CASSASSYEQYF. CDR3 nucleotides: TGTGCCAGCAGCGCGAGCTCCTACGAGCAGTACTTC.

The chain recombines TRBV5-1 with TRBJ2-3; D remains ambiguous. CDR1 is SGHRS and CDR2 is YFSETQ in the germline V gene. This CDR3 contains 14 residues. V dropped 1 base and J dropped 6 bases, with 12 bases sitting between them. CDR3 in amino acids: CASSLTSTHDTQYF. CDR3 coding DNA: TGCGCCAGCAGCTTGACGAGTACCCACGATACGCAGTATTTT.

This clone was seen just once. This sequence joins TRBV6-5 and TRBJ2-2; 8 positions match TRBD1. V trimming: 6 bases; J trimming: 5 bases; junction bases outside the gene matches: 8. Per germline, CDR1 MNHEY and CDR2 SVGAGI. The CDR3 has 15 amino acids. The CDR3 sequence: CASRGWTGTTGELFF. The CDR3 region has the DNA TGTGCCAGCAGGGGGTGGACAGGGACAACCGGGGAGCTGTTTTTT.

The rearrangement joins TRBV4-2 to TRBJ2-3; 10 positions match TRBD2. The trim removed 0 bases at V and 2 bases at J, leaving 8 bases unmatched. CDR1 and CDR2 (germline): LGHNA, YNFKEQ. This CDR3 spans 18 amino acids. The CDR3 DNA is TGTGCCAGCAGCCAAGATATCCCCCTAGCGGGGGACACAGATACGCAGTATTTT. This encodes CASSQDIPLAGDTDTQYF.

About this clone itself: The germline gene is not matched at one end of the junction; a read error may be the cause. This chain joins TRBV7-9 and TRBJ2-1, with 7 bases fitting TRBD1. The germline V gene encodes CDR1 SEHNR and CDR2 FQNEAQ (reference sequence). The length of the CDR3 is 10 residues. The CDR3 coding sequence is TGTGCCAGCAGCCAAGGGGGCTTAATCTTC. Protein sequence: CASSQGGLIF.

A word on this clone: Sequence at one end of the junction differs from germline and may be a read error. The rearrangement joins TRBV7-6 to TRBJ2-5, with TRBD1 identical over 7 bases. The CDR3 is 11 amino acids. Germline V CDR1 and CDR2: SGHVS, FNYEAQ. CDR3 DNA: TGTGCCAGCAGCGACCAAGGGGGCCAACACTTC. Translated: CASSDQGGQHF.

V gene TRBV2 combines with J gene TRBJ2-1; D is ambiguous. CDR1 and CDR2 from the germline V gene are SNHLY and FYNNEI. CDR3 length equals 14 residues. Trimming took 6 bases from V and 4 from J, leaving 13 bases between them. The CDR3 protein is CASSPEVRYNEQFF. In DNA, the CDR3 is TGTGCCAGCAGCCCCGAGGTGAGGTACAATGAGCAGTTCTTC.

The CDR3 sequence is CSVSEQEIVGSNTIYF. The CDR3 DNA is TGCAGCGTTTCGGAACAGGAAATTGTTGGAAGCAACACCATATATTTT. The chain is built from TRBV29-1 and TRBJ1-3; maybe TRBD1 (5 bases). The germline V and J ends were trimmed by 5 bases and 7 bases, with 24 bases remaining between them. The CDR3 has 16 amino acids. The germline CDR1 and CDR2 sequences are SQVTM and ANQGSEA.

V gene TRBV11-2 combines with J gene TRBJ1-1; the match to TRBD1 covers 7 bases. Germline CDR1 and CDR2: SGHAT and FQNNGV. Unmatched junction bases numbered 7, after V lost 5 bases and J lost 7 bases. This CDR3 comprises 13 residues. The CDR3 region is CASSQWGQLEAFF. CDR3 nucleotides: TGTGCCAGCAGCCAATGGGGACAGCTTGAAGCTTTCTTT.

The chain carries TRBV7-2 and TRBJ1-4, with 7 bases matching TRBD1. The J segment lost 10 bases and the V segment lost 5 bases, leaving 13 bases of the junction unmatched. CDR1 and CDR2 (germline): SGHTA, FQGNSA. The CDR3 is 15 residues long. The CDR3 DNA reads as TGTGCCAGCAGCCCAATACCCGGGACAGCGGGAAAACTGTTTTTT. Translating it yields CASSPIPGTAGKLFF.

In its sample, this clone was seen a few times. This chain links TRBV14 with TRBJ2-3; 7 bases are a match to TRBD2. The ends lost 4 bases at V and 7 bases at J; junction bases unmatched: 14. CDR1 and CDR2 from the germline V gene are SGHDN and FVKESK. The CDR3 is 16 residues long. The CDR3 bases are TGTGCCAGCAGCCTCAAAGCGGGACTCCGCCGAAATACGCAGTATTTT. As protein: CASSLKAGLRRNTQYF.

The genes are TRBV11-1 and TRBJ2-7; 10 positions match TRBD1. Germline V CDR1 and CDR2: SGHAT, FQDESV (reference sequence). V was pared by 6 bases and J by 7 bases, with 3 bases of the junction left unmatched. CDR3 length: 12 amino acids. In nucleotides, the CDR3 is TGTGCCAGCAGGTGGACAGGGGGAGAGCAGTACTTC. Its translation: CASRWTGGEQYF.

This clone was recorded once. The V call is TRBV30, the J call TRBJ1-3, with D hard to call. CDR1 is GTSNPN, CDR2 SVGIG, per germline (reference sequence). This CDR3 is built from 10 residues. Deletions cut 5 bases from V and 5 bases from J, with 4 bases between. CDR3 nucleotides: TGTGCCTGGGCCAGAAACACCATATATTTT. Translating it yields CAWARNTIYF.

This chain uses TRBV28 with TRBJ2-7; 12 nucleotides line up with TRBD1. V gave up 4 bases and J gave up 7 bases; unmatched junction bases: 11. The germline CDR1 and CDR2 sequences are MDHEN and SYDVKM. The CDR3 is 16 amino acids. The CDR3: CASSSSPGQGAEEQYF. DNA of the CDR3: TGTGCCAGCAGTTCATCCCCGGGACAGGGGGCCGAAGAGCAGTACTTC.

V gene TRBV18 combines with J gene TRBJ1-2; D gene uncertain. This CDR3 contains 14 residues. V lost 4 bases and J lost 2, with 11 bases in between. Per the germline V gene, CDR1 is KGHSH and CDR2 is LQKENI. As DNA, the CDR3 is TGTGCCAGCTCACTATATCAAGAGAACTATGGCTACACCTTC. This codes for CASSLYQENYGYTF.

J is TRBJ1-6 and V is TRBV27, with 8 bases matching TRBD1. CDR1 and CDR2 from the germline V gene are MNHEY and SMNVEV (reference sequence). The CDR3 runs 15 residues. Losses at the gene ends were 5 bases for V and 9 bases for J; bases not matched to a gene: 9. CDR3: CASSPRTGLGSPLHF. The CDR3 DNA follows: TGTGCCAGCAGTCCTCGGACAGGGCTGGGTTCACCCCTCCACTTT.

CDR3 nucleotides: TGTGCCAGCAGCGCCCCGGGGGTGATAGGTGAAAAACTGTTTTTT. It encodes CASSAPGVIGEKLFF. The V and J genes are TRBV9 and TRBJ1-4; D possibly corresponds to TRBD1 (5 bases). V shed 3 bases and J shed 7 bases, with 16 bases lying between them. Per germline, CDR1 SGDLS and CDR2 YYNGEE. There are 15 residues in the CDR3.

The chain recombines TRBV9 with TRBJ2-7, with 10 bases identical to TRBD1. The ends lost 3 bases at V and 2 bases at J; junction bases unmatched: 11. In germline, CDR1 is SGDLS, CDR2 YYNGEE. The CDR3 spans 17 residues. The CDR3 here is CASSAHTGQGGAYEQYF. DNA for the CDR3: TGTGCCAGCAGCGCCCATACTGGACAGGGGGGAGCCTACGAGCAGTACTTC. Together with reference TRBV9 and TRBJ2-7, the CDR3 gives the full variable domain: DSGVTQTPKHLITATGQRVTLRCSPRSGDLSVYWYQQSLDQGLQFLIQYYNGEERAKGNILERFSAQQFPDLHSELNLSSLELGDSALYFCASSAHTGQGGAYEQYFGPGTRLTVT.